This entry is about one T cell receptor beta chain. The antigen is undetermined. Documented treatment: roughly 10-day PBMC culture with coronavirus spike peptide pools or control peptides (ViraFEST assay). Peptide pool stimulation in ViraFEST expanded antigen-specific T cells, whose TCRs were then sequenced. Cultured CD4+ T cell DNA was sequenced using the Oncomine TCR Beta short-read assay. TCRdb reprocessed the PCR reads via MiXCR and lists one record per CDR3 protein. The sample has tens of thousands of distinct CDR3 sequences, 70% seen once; the top ten hold about 9%. V dropped 7 bases and J dropped 6 bases, with 15 bases sitting between them. Germline V gives CDR1 MNHNS, CDR2 SASEGT. The CDR3 runs 13 residues. The data were obtained in a study of vaccination and CD4 T cells after COVID-19. Study overall: Six males and four females, two of them Hispanic, were enrolled as convalescents. Findings of the study overall: Spike mono-reactivity was shown by 304 of 307 vaccine-specific clones in convalescent patients.

Specimen: CD4+ T cells from blood, cultured in vitro. The chain recombines TRBV6-1 with TRBJ1-2; TRBD1 is a possible D gene (6 bases). This receptor was identified in a human donor who had recovered from COVID-19. The CDR3 sequence is CASKGDRNDGYTF. CDR3 sequence (DNA): TGTGCCAGCAAAGGAGACAGGAATGATGGCTACACCTTC.